This passage covers 22 T cell receptor beta chains from one sample sequenced in a study of cytomegalovirus exposure and HLA in healthy donors. The PCR had 60 Vbeta and 13 Jbeta primers. The data were produced by immunoSEQ multiplex PCR, yet TCRdb's version contains in-frame clones alone and is incomplete. The table lists about 160,000 clones, 79% of them singletons, with roughly 1.9% in the top ten. Sequencing was carried out using PBMCs. The receptor set was obtained from a middle-aged man in good health and CMV-seronegative.

The chain links TRBV5-4 to TRBJ2-5, with 7 bases fitting TRBD2. Germline V gene sequence: CDR1 SGHNT, CDR2 YYREEE (reference sequence). The length of the CDR3 is 14 residues. The V gene end was trimmed by 4 bases and the J gene end by 1 base; junction bases not matched to a gene: 4. The CDR3 coding sequence is TGTGCCAGCAGCCTAGGGACTATCCAAGAGACCCAGTACTTC. Its protein product is CASSLGTIQETQYF.

The chain recombines TRBV18 with TRBJ1-4, with TRBD1 matching over 7 bases. V shed 1 base and J 5 bases; nucleotides not matched to a gene: 7. Germline lookup yields CDR1 KGHSH and CDR2 LQKENI. The CDR3 covers 16 residues. In DNA form, the CDR3 reads TGTGCCAGCTCACCACTCCCCTCAGGGGGGAATGAAAAACTGTTTTTT. It encodes CASSPLPSGGNEKLFF.

The J gene is TRBJ2-5, the V gene TRBV6-1, with D perhaps TRBD1 (6 bases). Germline CDR1 is MNHNS and CDR2 is SASEGT. The length of the CDR3 is 13 residues. V lost 8 bases and J 5 bases, leaving 15 bases between the germline ends. CDR3 coding DNA: TGTGCCAGCTACGGACAGACAAGCGAGACCCAGTACTTC. Translation: CASYGQTSETQYF.

The rearrangement joins TRBV5-1 to TRBJ2-1, with D unresolved. In germline, CDR1 is SGHRS, CDR2 YFSETQ. CDR3 length: 14 residues. V was shortened by 2 bases and J by 9 bases, with 15 bases between the two germline ends. The CDR3 is CASSFSPSVSEQFF. In DNA, the CDR3 is TGCGCCAGCAGCTTCTCACCTAGTGTAAGTGAGCAGTTCTTC.

This clone appeared a few times. The gene calls are TRBV28 and TRBJ2-2; the match to TRBD2 covers 8 bases. Germline CDR1 and CDR2: MDHEN and SYDVKM. J was trimmed by 6 bases and V by 5 bases; bases with no gene match: 8. CDR3 length equals 15 residues. CDR3: CASSIAGGSPGELFF. The CDR3 DNA reads TGTGCCAGCAGTATCGCGGGGGGCTCCCCCGGGGAGCTGTTTTTT.

J is TRBJ1-2 and V is TRBV5-1; 11 nucleotides agree with TRBD1. Germline loops: CDR1 SGHRS, CDR2 YFSETQ. The V segment lost 6 bases and the J segment 6 bases; nucleotides outside the gene matches: 10. The CDR3 is 15 amino acids. The CDR3 protein is CASTFGGTGGDGYTF. CDR3 DNA sequence: TGCGCCAGCACCTTCGGCGGGACAGGGGGGGATGGCTACACCTTC.

V gene TRBV28 combines with J gene TRBJ2-7, with a weak D call TRBD2 (7 bases). CDR1 MDHEN and CDR2 SYDVKM come from the germline V gene. The ends were cut back, 2 bases at V and 3 bases at J, with 14 bases in the middle. CDR3 length: 15 amino acids. For the CDR3, the DNA is TGTGCCAGCAGTTTAAGCCTCGGGGGGCTCTACGAGCAGTACTTC. It yields the protein CASSLSLGGLYEQYF. Filled out from reference TRBV28 and TRBJ2-7, the complete variable domain reads DVKVTQSSRYLVKRTGEKVFLECVQDMDHENMFWYRQDPGLGLRLIYFSYDVKMKEKGDIPEGYSVSREKKERFSLILESASTNQTSMYLCASSLSLGGLYEQYFGPGTRLTVT.

The rearrangement joins TRBV20-1 to TRBJ2-4; TRBD1 is a possible D gene (5 bases). This CDR3 has 10 residues. Germline assignment: CDR1 DFQATT and CDR2 SNEGSKA (reference sequence). With 6 bases removed from V and 6 bases from J, the gap between germline ends came to 6 bases. For the CDR3, the DNA is TGCAGTGCAGGGGTAAACATTCAGTACTTC. Translated, it gives CSAGVNIQYF.

This chain uses TRBV5-1 with TRBJ2-7, with 9 bases matching TRBD2. Trimming at V came to 2 bases and at J to 6 bases, leaving 9 bases not matched to a gene. The CDR3 is 15 residues long. CDR1 SGHRS and CDR2 YFSETQ come from the germline V gene. The CDR3 protein is CASSFSPELAGEQYF. The CDR3 DNA follows: TGCGCCAGCAGCTTCTCTCCGGAACTAGCGGGCGAGCAGTACTTC.

As for this clone: At one of its ends the junction is not consistent with the germline gene, which may arise from a read error. The rearrangement uses TRBV7-7 and TRBJ2-1; possible D gene TRBD2, 5 bases. The CDR3 has 15 residues. CDR1 is SSHAT, CDR2 FNYEAQ, per germline (reference sequence). CDR3 nucleotides: TGTGCTAGCAGCTTAGGCAGGACTTCCTACAATGAGCAGTTCTTC. This encodes CASSLGRTSYNEQFF.

The chain links TRBV5-5 to TRBJ1-3; D is perhaps TRBD1 (5 bases). V lost 4 bases and J 4 bases, leaving 12 bases between the germline ends. The CDR3 is 14 amino acids. Per the germline V gene, CDR1 is SGHKS and CDR2 is YYEKEE (reference sequence). CDR3 in DNA: TGTGCCAGCAGCCCGGGACTTTTAGGAAACACCATATATTTT. Its translation: CASSPGLLGNTIYF.

The CDR3 region is CASSGPGTIYF. The CDR3 nucleotides read TGTGCCAGCAGCGGGCCAGGAACCATATATTTT. The chain uses TRBV5-6 and TRBJ1-3; no reliable D call. V lost 4 bases to trimming and J lost 10 bases, with 9 bases between them. This CDR3 region has 11 residues. The V gene's germline CDR1 is SGHDT and CDR2 YYEEEE.

The rearrangement uses TRBV1 and TRBJ2-2; the DNA was not used to check the table's D call, TRBD2. TRBV1 is labeled a pseudogene. The CDR3 has 17 residues. In DNA, the CDR3 is TGCACCAGCAGGACAAGGCGGGAGGGCCCGGCATCCGGGGAGCTGTTTTTT. Its translation is CTSRTRREGPASGELFF.

The chain combines TRBV5-4 with TRBJ2-7, with D possibly matching TRBD2 (6 bases). CDR3 length: 15 amino acids. V was cut by 2 bases and J by 0 bases, with 12 bases left in between. Per germline, CDR1 SGHNT and CDR2 YYREEE (reference sequence). The CDR3 DNA is TGTGCCAGCAGCTTCGGAGGGTTATCCTCCTACGAGCAGTACTTC. Its protein product is CASSFGGLSSYEQYF. The full variable domain, in which reference TRBV5-4 and TRBJ2-7 provide the parts outside the CDR3, is ETGVTQSPTHLIKTRGQQVTLRCSSQSGHNTVSWYQQALGQGPQFIFQYYREEENGRGNFPPRFSGLQFPNYSSELNVNALELDDSALYLCASSFGGLSSYEQYFGPGTRLTVT.

The chain uses TRBV29-1 and TRBJ2-5; D gene ambiguous. The V gene's germline CDR1 is SQVTM and CDR2 ANQGSEA. CDR3 length: 11 residues. Between the trimmed V and J ends, which lost 4 bases and 4 bases, there was a span of 7 bases. The CDR3 region has the DNA TGCAGCGTTGTCGGGTCAGAGACCCAGTACTTC. Protein: CSVVGSETQYF.

This clone has more than one count but fewer than ten. This chain links TRBV19 with TRBJ2-5; D is possibly TRBD2 (6 bases). The CDR3 runs 13 residues. V was shortened by 4 bases and J by 6 bases, with 12 bases between the two germline ends. The germline V gene has CDR1 LNHDA and CDR2 SQIVND (reference sequence). CDR3 in amino acids: CASSNAGTQTQYF. CDR3 nucleotides: TGTGCCAGTAGTAATGCGGGGACGCAGACCCAGTACTTC.

The CDR3 DNA sequence: TGTGCCATCAGTGTGACTAGCGGGAAGCAGTTCTTC. Protein product: CAISVTSGKQFF. The V gene is TRBV10-3, the J gene TRBJ2-1, with 11 bases aligning to TRBD2. The CDR3 is made up of 12 amino acids. Per germline, CDR1 ENHRY and CDR2 SYGVKD. The ends lost 4 bases at V and 11 bases at J; junction bases unmatched: 1.

The V call is TRBV19, the J call TRBJ1-5; D is perhaps TRBD1 (5 bases). The CDR3 is made up of 17 amino acids. CDR1 and CDR2 (germline): LNHDA, SQIVND (reference sequence). V lost 5 bases and J 1 base, leaving 18 bases between the germline ends. The CDR3 region is CASSPRQGGSSNQPQHF. The CDR3 nucleotides are TGTGCCAGTAGTCCCCGGCAGGGCGGCTCGAGCAATCAGCCCCAGCATTTT.

The gene calls are TRBV28 and TRBJ1-1, with D possibly being TRBD1 (5 bases). V was cut by 5 bases and J by 4 bases, with 14 bases left in between. The CDR3 is 14 residues long. CDR1 is MDHEN, CDR2 SYDVKM, per germline. The CDR3 sequence: CASSTRGVGTEAFF. Written as DNA, the CDR3 is TGTGCCAGCAGTACGCGGGGGGTAGGCACTGAAGCTTTCTTT.

The CDR3 nucleotides read TGTGCCAGCAGCTTAGGCACGGGAGGGGGAGAGGATACGCAGTATTTT. It yields the protein CASSLGTGGGEDTQYF. V is TRBV7-6 and J is TRBJ2-3; TRBD2 aligns across 8 bases. The CDR3 runs 16 residues. The V gene end was trimmed by 1 base and the J gene end by 6 bases; junction bases not matched to a gene: 9. Germline CDR1 SGHVS, CDR2 FNYEAQ.

The V call is TRBV2, the J call TRBJ2-5; 9 bases are a match to TRBD2. The J segment lost 3 bases and the V segment lost 6 bases, leaving 2 bases of the junction unmatched. The germline CDR1 and CDR2 sequences are SNHLY and FYNNEI. The CDR3 is made up of 13 amino acids. The CDR3 nucleotides read TGTGCCAGCAGCAGCGGGAGGAAAGAGACCCAGTACTTC. Translation: CASSSGRKETQYF.

The genes are TRBV23-1 and TRBJ2-7; 8 bases match TRBD1. TRBV23-1 is placed among ORFs of uncertain function. This CDR3 spans 13 amino acids. V was clipped by 6 bases and J by 5 bases; unmatched bases: 6. The CDR3 reads CASSPGTGNEQYF. CDR3 nucleotides: TGCGCCAGCAGCCCTGGGACAGGTAACGAGCAGTACTTC.